Listed here are 16 T cell receptor beta chains from one sample, sequenced in a study of cytomegalovirus exposure and HLA in healthy donors. Use of 60 Vbeta and 13 Jbeta primers characterized the PCR. Assay used: immunoSEQ multiplex PCR; TCRdb lists only in-frame clones, some missing. Its clone listing holds some 96,000 clones. The sample consisted of PBMCs. The receptors stem from a woman in her twenties or thirties in good health and CMV-seronegative.

This CDR3 is CASGGGLATDTQYF. In nucleotides, the CDR3 is TGCGCCAGCGGCGGGGGACTAGCTACAGATACGCAGTATTTT. This rearrangement joins TRBV5-1 to TRBJ2-3; 9 bases agree with TRBD2. The CDR3 is 14 residues long. V lost 7 bases to trimming and J lost 3 bases; unmatched junction nucleotides: 6. The germline V gene encodes CDR1 SGHRS and CDR2 YFSETQ.

The gene calls are TRBV5-1 and TRBJ2-5; a weak D match, TRBD1 (6 bases). The V gene lost 0 bases and the J gene lost 3 bases, with 18 bases spanning the gap. Germline assignment: CDR1 SGHRS and CDR2 YFSETQ. The CDR3 length is 17 residues. CDR3 coding DNA: TGCGCCAGCAGCTTGGGGGGACATACTTCGCCTAAAGAGACCCAGTACTTC. It specifies CASSLGGHTSPKETQYF.

The rearrangement joins TRBV10-3 to TRBJ1-2; 9 positions agree with TRBD1. J gave up 2 bases and V 5 bases, and 12 bases lay outside the gene matches. The CDR3 runs to 17 residues. Per the germline V gene, CDR1 is ENHRY and CDR2 is SYGVKD. CDR3 region: CAISPTGQGALNYGYTF. Here the CDR3 DNA reads TGTGCCATCAGTCCCACGGGACAGGGAGCTCTCAACTATGGCTACACCTTC.

V and J are TRBV18 and TRBJ1-1; TRBD1 agrees at 9 bases. The CDR3 is 12 residues long. V shed 6 bases and J 7 bases; nucleotides not matched to a gene: 3. The germline gives CDR1 KGHSH, CDR2 LQKENI. The CDR3 region has the DNA TGTGCCAGCTCCCCGGACAGGGGTGAAGCTTTCTTT. Translating it yields CASSPDRGEAFF.

The V gene is TRBV9, the J gene TRBJ2-4; TRBD1 matches 9 bases. This CDR3 is 15 amino acids long. Germline-derived CDR1 and CDR2 are SGDLS and YYNGEE. The J segment lost 9 bases and the V segment lost 4 bases, leaving 11 bases of the junction unmatched. CDR3 in amino acids: CASSPGQGDLGIQYF. The CDR3 nucleotides are TGTGCCAGCAGCCCGGGACAGGGAGACCTAGGCATTCAGTACTTC.

This rearrangement joins TRBV7-3 to TRBJ2-3; 10 nucleotides agree with TRBD1. Trimming at V came to 4 bases and at J to 6 bases, leaving 10 bases not matched to a gene. The CDR3 loop spans 16 amino acids. Germline V gene lookup returns CDR1 SGHTA and CDR2 FQGTGA. Here the CDR3 reads CASSSGWGQGFDTQYF. The CDR3 nucleotides read TGTGCCAGCAGCTCTGGATGGGGACAGGGGTTCGATACGCAGTATTTT. Drawing the rest from reference TRBV7-3 and TRBJ2-3, the complete variable domain is GAGVSQTPSNKVTEKGKYVELRCDPISGHTALYWYRQSLGQGPEFLIYFQGTGAADDSGLPNDRFFAVRPEGSVSTLKIQRTERGDSAVYLCASSSGWGQGFDTQYFGPGTRLTVL.

The chain has TRBV2 and TRBJ2-5; maybe TRBD1 (5 bases). Trimming stripped 6 bases from V and 2 bases from J, with 10 bases between. The CDR3 totals 13 residues. The germline V gene has CDR1 SNHLY and CDR2 FYNNEI. The CDR3 sequence is CASRDDRQETQYF. The CDR3, as DNA: TGTGCCAGCAGGGATGACAGACAAGAGACCCAGTACTTC.

The V and J genes are TRBV27 and TRBJ1-4, with 7 bases that match TRBD1. Trimming took 4 bases from V and 8 from J; bases not matched to a gene: 13. CDR3 length equals 16 residues. In germline, CDR1 is MNHEY, CDR2 SMNVEV (reference sequence). CDR3 DNA: TGTGCCAGCAGTTACATGCCACAGGGGCCGAACGAAAAACTGTTTTTT. Translation gives CASSYMPQGPNEKLFF.

The chain's CDR3 is CASSQDPGVKYEQYF. As DNA, the CDR3 is TGCGCCAGCAGCCAAGATCCGGGAGTAAAATACGAGCAGTACTTC. The chain couples TRBV4-1 to TRBJ2-7, with a tentative D call TRBD2 (6 bases). Per the germline V gene, CDR1 is MGHRA and CDR2 is YSYEKL. This CDR3 spans 15 amino acids. Trimming cost V 0 bases and J 4 bases, with 13 bases left between them.

The J gene is TRBJ1-1, the V gene TRBV23-1, with D maybe TRBD1 (6 bases). TRBV23-1 is classed as an ORF, of uncertain function. With 8 bases removed from V and 1 base from J, the gap between germline ends came to 14 bases. CDR3 length equals 14 residues. The CDR3 here is CASLFGTPNTEAFF. CDR3 sequence (DNA): TGCGCCAGCCTCTTTGGGACACCGAACACTGAAGCTTTCTTT.

The gene calls are TRBV28 and TRBJ1-5; D might be TRBD1 (5 bases). The V gene's germline CDR1 is MDHEN and CDR2 SYDVKM. V was cut by 2 bases and J by 6 bases, with 11 bases left in between. The CDR3 covers 14 residues. The CDR3 here is CASSLGGGSQPQHF. Here the CDR3 DNA reads TGTGCCAGCAGTTTAGGGGGGGGTAGTCAGCCCCAGCATTTT. Using reference TRBV28 and TRBJ1-5 for the parts outside the CDR3, the full variable domain is DVKVTQSSRYLVKRTGEKVFLECVQDMDHENMFWYRQDPGLGLRLIYFSYDVKMKEKGDIPEGYSVSREKKERFSLILESASTNQTSMYLCASSLGGGSQPQHFGDGTRLSIL.

This chain links TRBV6-1 with TRBJ1-1; D perhaps matches TRBD1 (5 bases). This CDR3 region has 12 residues. CDR1 is MNHNS, CDR2 SASEGT, per germline. V was cut by 7 bases and J by 5 bases, with 11 bases left in between. The DNA for the CDR3 is TGTGCCAGCAACCCCGGGGGAACTGAAGCTTTCTTT. This translates into CASNPGGTEAFF.

The rearrangement uses TRBV11-1 and TRBJ2-7; 8 bases are a match to TRBD1. Germline assignment: CDR1 SGHAT and CDR2 FQDESV (reference sequence). The length of the CDR3 is 17 residues. With V trimmed by 2 bases and J by 6 bases, 15 bases remained unmatched. CDR3 bases: TGTGCCAGCAGCTTATCGAGGGGGGACAGGAGGGTAGGCGAGCAGTACTTC. Its protein is CASSLSRGDRRVGEQYF.

The gene calls are TRBV29-1 and TRBJ1-1; 8 positions agree with TRBD1. Unmatched junction bases numbered 3, after V lost 5 bases and J lost 4 bases. Germline CDR1 reads SQVTM; CDR2 reads ANQGSEA. CDR3 length: 12 residues. The CDR3 sequence: CSVRTGLTEAFF. CDR3 sequence (DNA): TGCAGCGTTCGGACAGGGCTCACTGAAGCTTTCTTT.

V usage is TRBV5-1 and J usage is TRBJ2-1; 8 nucleotides align to TRBD1. The junction had 5 bases not matched to a gene; V was cut back by 0 bases and J by 6 bases. Germline V gene sequence: CDR1 SGHRS, CDR2 YFSETQ. The CDR3 runs 15 residues. The CDR3 nucleotides read TGCGCCAGCAGCTTGGATGGACAGGGTATCAATGAGCAGTTCTTC. It is translated as CASSLDGQGINEQFF.

A remark on this clone: One end of the junction is discordant with germline, which a read error may explain. V gene TRBV6-4 combines with J gene TRBJ2-1; 11 bases match TRBD2. This CDR3 is built from 15 residues. Germline V gene data show CDR1 as MRHNA and CDR2 as SNTAGT. Written as DNA, the CDR3 is TGTGCCAGCAGCCAGACTAGCGGGGACTACAATGAGCAGCTCTTC. Protein: CASSQTSGDYNEQLF.